The clone carrying this T cell receptor beta chain was observed a handful of times. Antigen specificity is unknown. This sample was included in a study of beta chain features in type 1 diabetes. Across the study: Investigators examined some 100 million sorted cells across all samples.

The isolated RNA, all of it, was reverse transcribed, so expressed TCRB transcripts were what got sequenced. Naive, central memory and regulatory T cell samples yielded around 3.4 million reads on average. TCRdb's copy holds only in-frame clones and misses some; the assay was immunoSEQ multiplex PCR. This table holds hundreds of thousands of clones, roughly 12% found once. Trimming removed 5 bases from V and 3 bases from J; junction bases left unmatched: 6. This CDR3 contains 15 residues. Looked up from germline, CDR1 is SEHNR and CDR2 is FQNEAQ (reference sequence). Study outcomes and limitations: TCRB CDR3 length was moderately but significantly reduced in all four CD4+ subsets of Type 1 diabetes patients. An over-representation of cells with high TCR expression could result from cDNA sequencing.

Sequencing was carried out using naive CD4+ T cells from blood. The chain links TRBV7-9 to TRBJ2-3; 9 bases align to TRBD2. This receptor was identified in a woman under 30 with type 1 diabetes. CDR3 bases: TGTGCCAGCAGCCGACTAGCGGAGAAGACAGATACGCAGTATTTT. Encoded protein: CASSRLAEKTDTQYF. The variable domain in full, with the rest retrieved from reference TRBV7-9 and TRBJ2-3, is DTGVSQNPRHKITKRGQNVTFRCDPISEHNRLYWYRQTLGQGPEFLTYFQNEAQLEKSRLLSDRFSAERPKGSFSTLEIQRTEQGDSAMYLCASSRLAEKTDTQYFGPGTRLTVL.